This is a list of T cell receptor beta chains from one sample in a study of shared clonotypes between healthy human individuals. Produced via immunoSEQ multiplex PCR; TCRdb's table is partial and in-frame only. This table has some 1,900,000 clones, approximately 95% appearing once. Sequenced: naive CD8+ T cells sorted from blood. The receptors come from a man between 18 and 35 years old in good health. Each CDR3 is given with its conserved first and last residue. A D gene is named only where the DNA matches it firmly. Rows may omit the clone size; those that give it use once, few, many or a size class.

len	d_gene	v_gene	abundance	j_gene	CDR3aa	CDR3nt
15	.	TRBV7-9	.	TRBJ2-7	CASSSSRRDSYEQYF	TGTGCCAGCAGCTCCAGCCGACGGGACTCCTACGAGCAGTACTTC
16	TRBD2	TRBV6-5	.	TRBJ2-3	CASSSLAGSSTDTQYF	TGTGCCAGCAGTTCCTTAGCGGGTTCTAGCACAGATACGCAGTATTTT
16	TRBD1	TRBV4-3	.	TRBJ1-5	CASSRDREGNNQPQHF	TGCGCCAGCAGCCGAGACAGGGAGGGAAACAATCAGCCCCAGCATTTT
16	TRBD2	TRBV2	.	TRBJ2-7	CAGLGGLAGGLGEQYF	TGTGCCGGCCTCGGGGGACTAGCGGGAGGGCTTGGCGAGCAGTACTTC
16	TRBD1	TRBV27	.	TRBJ2-7	CASSPRRDRVMYEQYF	TGTGCCAGCAGTCCCCGCCGGGACAGGGTAATGTACGAGCAGTACTTC
14	.	TRBV5-6	.	TRBJ2-7	CASSLNVATYEQYF	TGTGCCAGCAGCCTAAATGTAGCCACCTACGAGCAGTACTTC
16	.	TRBV27	.	TRBJ2-1	CASSLSPGAGDNEQFF	TGTGCCAGCAGTTTATCGCCCGGGGCAGGGGACAATGAGCAGTTCTTC
15	.	TRBV21-1	.	TRBJ2-3	CASSKIGGSTDTQYF	TGTGCCAGCAGCAAAATAGGGGGAAGCACAGATACGCAGTATTTT
14	TRBD2	TRBV2	.	TRBJ2-1	CASSSSGSYNEQFF	TGTGCCAGCAGTTCTAGCGGGAGTTACAATGAGCAGTTCTTC
15	.	TRBV6-6	.	TRBJ1-2	CASSYAGQEANGYTF	TGTGCCAGCAGTTACGCGGGGCAGGAGGCTAATGGCTACACCTTC
14	.	TRBV7-9	.	TRBJ2-3	CASSLAGSTDTQYF	TGTGCCAGCAGCTTGGCGGGGAGCACAGATACGCAGTATTTT
11	.	TRBV11-3	.	TRBJ1-2	CASSLGHGYTF	TGTGCCAGCAGCTTAGGGCATGGCTACACCTTC
20	TRBD2	TRBV6-1	.	TRBJ2-3	CASSEGSSGGTLFGTDTQYF	TGTGCCAGCAGTGAAGGGTCTAGCGGGGGGACTCTATTTGGCACAGATACGCAGTATTTT
12	.	TRBV12-5	.	TRBJ2-4	CASGSTSGRQYF	TGTGCTAGTGGCTCTACATCGGGCCGTCAGTACTTC
16	TRBD2	TRBV5-1	.	TRBJ2-1	CASSLTSAWIGNEQFF	TGCGCCAGCAGCCTTACTAGCGCCTGGATCGGGAATGAGCAGTTCTTC
15	.	TRBV30	.	TRBJ2-5	CAWSALGAYQETQYF	TGTGCCTGGAGTGCCTTGGGGGCCTACCAAGAGACCCAGTACTTC
15	.	TRBV28	.	TRBJ2-7	CASSSAAEDDYEQYF	TGTGCCAGCAGTTCGGCTGCGGAGGACGACTACGAGCAGTACTTC
15	.	TRBV29-1	.	TRBJ2-5	CSVEWGTDTPETQYF	TGCAGCGTTGAATGGGGGACGGATACGCCAGAGACCCAGTACTTC
15	TRBD2	TRBV6-5	.	TRBJ2-3	CASSYSVAGKDTQYF	TGTGCCAGCAGTTACTCTGTAGCGGGAAAGGATACGCAGTATTTT
14	.	TRBV29-1	.	TRBJ1-2	CSVEWGGQNYGYTF	TGCAGCGTTGAATGGGGGGGCCAGAACTATGGCTACACCTTC
19	TRBD2	TRBV7-9	.	TRBJ2-4	CASSLDGSRLAGNKNIQYF	TGTGCCAGCAGCTTAGACGGGTCTAGACTAGCGGGGAACAAAAACATTCAGTACTTC
15	.	TRBV6-6	.	TRBJ2-6	CASSYQSSGANVLTF	TGTGCCAGCAGTTACCAGAGCTCTGGGGCCAACGTCCTGACTTTC
16	TRBD2	TRBV5-1	few	TRBJ2-3	CASSGGLAGPTDTQYF	TGCGCCAGCAGCGGGGGACTAGCGGGACCCACAGATACGCAGTATTTT
13	TRBD1	TRBV5-4	.	TRBJ1-2	CASSLQGGMSYTF	TGTGCCAGCAGCTTGCAAGGGGGCATGAGCTACACCTTC
15	.	TRBV4-1	.	TRBJ1-4	CASSHPQGGDEKLFF	TGCGCCAGCAGCCACCCACAGGGTGGGGATGAAAAACTGTTTTTT
14	.	TRBV6-5	.	TRBJ1-2	CASSYSESNYGYTF	TGTGCCAGCAGTTACTCAGAGTCTAACTATGGCTACACCTTC
12	.	TRBV15	.	TRBJ1-1	CATSSDRGEAFF	TGTGCCACCAGCAGCGATCGTGGTGAAGCTTTCTTT
14	.	TRBV7-9	.	TRBJ1-6	CASSAPQTKELLHF	TGTGCCAGCAGCGCCCCACAAACCAAAGAGCTCCTCCACTTT
13	.	TRBV27	once	TRBJ2-2	CASRPAGSGELFF	TGTGCCAGCAGGCCTGCGGGGTCCGGGGAGCTGTTTTTT
15	.	TRBV5-4	.	TRBJ1-1	CASSFGGDMNTEAFF	TGTGCCAGCAGCTTCGGAGGGGATATGAACACTGAAGCTTTCTTT
14	.	TRBV29-1	.	TRBJ2-7	CSVEERAGVYEQYF	TGCAGCGTTGAAGAAAGGGCAGGGGTCTACGAGCAGTACTTC
14	.	TRBV6-6	.	TRBJ2-7	CASSYSGFSYEQYF	TGTGCCAGCAGTTACTCGGGGTTCTCCTACGAGCAGTACTTC
16	.	TRBV12-5	.	TRBJ1-5	CASGLPRGGGNQPQHF	TGTGCTAGTGGTTTGCCCCGGGGGGGCGGCAATCAGCCCCAGCATTTT
13	.	TRBV19	.	TRBJ2-7	CASSPYDSYEQYF	TGTGCCAGTAGTCCTTACGACAGCTACGAGCAGTACTTC
15	.	TRBV13	once	TRBJ1-2	CASSLEKGLNYGYTF	TGTGCCAGCAGCTTAGAAAAGGGTCTTAACTATGGCTACACCTTC
19	TRBD1	TRBV4-1	.	TRBJ2-7	CASSQDHNTWDRDTYEQYF	TGCGCCAGCAGCCAAGATCACAATACCTGGGACAGGGATACCTACGAGCAGTACTTC
14	TRBD2	TRBV28	.	TRBJ2-1	CATILAGGDNEQFF	TGTGCCACCATCCTAGCGGGGGGGGACAATGAGCAGTTCTTC
15	TRBD1	TRBV27	.	TRBJ2-2	CASSTGTGGTGELFF	TGTGCCAGCAGTACCGGGACAGGGGGCACCGGGGAGCTGTTTTTT
13	.	TRBV5-1	.	TRBJ2-5	CASSPDDQETQYF	TGCGCCAGCAGCCCGGACGACCAAGAGACCCAGTACTTC
12	.	TRBV7-9	few	TRBJ1-5	CASSLGDQPQHF	TGTGCCAGCAGCTTAGGAGATCAGCCCCAGCATTTT
17	TRBD2	TRBV27	.	TRBJ2-7	CASSLSPGAGGSYEQYF	TGTGCCAGCAGTTTATCGCCCGGGGCGGGAGGTTCCTACGAGCAGTACTTC
18	.	TRBV5-6	once	TRBJ2-7	CASSLAPPTRLSSYEQYF	TGTGCCAGCAGCCTAGCCCCCCCAACTAGACTGTCCTCCTACGAGCAGTACTTC
13	.	TRBV5-6	few	TRBJ1-5	CASSLNSNQPQHF	TGTGCCAGCAGCTTGAATAGCAATCAGCCCCAGCATTTT
14	.	TRBV2	.	TRBJ2-2	CASSGPRTTGELFF	TGTGCCAGCAGTGGGCCCAGAACCACCGGGGAGCTGTTTTTT
14	TRBD1	TRBV6-5	.	TRBJ2-7	CASSLDRGLIKQYF	TGTGCCAGCAGCCTAGACAGGGGGCTTATAAAGCAGTACTTC
13	.	TRBV13	.	TRBJ2-7	CASSTTGFYEQYF	TGTGCCAGCAGCACGACAGGATTCTACGAGCAGTACTTC
15	.	TRBV28	once	TRBJ2-1	CASSSPDRIYNEQFF	TGTGCCAGCAGTTCCCCGGACAGAATATACAATGAGCAGTTCTTC
12	.	TRBV9	.	TRBJ2-1	CASSGGANEQFF	TGTGCCAGCTCGGGGGGCGCCAATGAGCAGTTCTTC
13	.	TRBV29-1	once	TRBJ1-2	CSVEDPAAYGYTF	TGCAGCGTTGAAGATCCGGCAGCTTATGGCTACACCTTC
15	.	TRBV7-9	.	TRBJ2-7	CASSHRDGALFEQYF	TGTGCCAGCAGCCACCGGGACGGGGCCCTTTTCGAGCAGTACTTC
15	TRBD2	TRBV5-1	.	TRBJ2-2	CASSFGLANTGELFF	TGCGCCAGCAGCTTCGGACTAGCTAACACCGGGGAGCTGTTTTTT
18	TRBD2	TRBV9	.	TRBJ2-1	CASSVGAGEGLAGGEQFF	TGTGCCAGCAGCGTAGGAGCGGGTGAGGGACTAGCGGGAGGGGAGCAGTTCTTC
16	TRBD2	TRBV4-2	once	TRBJ2-2	CASSHVGLANTGELFF	TGTGCCAGCAGCCATGTAGGACTAGCCAACACCGGGGAGCTGTTTTTT
13	.	TRBV9	.	TRBJ1-4	CASSIRQREKLFF	TGTGCCAGCAGCATAAGACAGAGAGAAAAACTGTTTTTT
16	.	TRBV27	.	TRBJ1-2	CASSLGGGWDNYGYTF	TGTGCCAGCAGTTTAGGGGGGGGTTGGGATAACTATGGCTACACCTTC
15	.	TRBV7-2	.	TRBJ1-4	CASRTGVATNEKLFF	TGTGCCAGCCGAACAGGAGTTGCAACTAATGAAAAACTGTTTTTT
15	TRBD2	TRBV9	.	TRBJ2-2	CASSDWASGTGELFF	TGTGCCAGCAGCGATTGGGCTAGCGGCACCGGGGAGCTGTTTTTT